The rows below give T cell receptor beta chains drawn from one sample of a study of neurological immune-mediated disorders. TCRdb analysed the 5' RACE reads with MiXCR anew, one entry per CDR3 protein. The sample lists just over 95,000 distinct CDR3 sequences, 3.5% occurring once. Sequenced sample: PBMCs. These TCRs come from a woman aged 18-35 years with multiple sclerosis. Both conserved end residues are part of each CDR3. The D gene is left open where the match is weak. Only part of the rows carry a size: once, few, many, or a class if the clone is expanded.

cdr3_nt | cdr3_aa | j_call | v_call | d_call | clone_size
TGCGCCAGCAGTGGACTAGCGGGGACCAATGAGCAGTTCTTC | CASSGLAGTNEQFF | TRBJ2-1 | TRBV10-1 | TRBD2 | many
TGTGCCAGCAGCCCACAGACTGGACTTACTGGCTACACCTTC | CASSPQTGLTGYTF | TRBJ1-2 | TRBV11-2 | - | many
TGTGCCAGCTCACGACTTGTGGGCTCCTACGAGCAGTACTTC | CASSRLVGSYEQYF | TRBJ2-7 | TRBV18 | - | many
TGTGCCAGCAGCGCAGATACTAGCGGGGGAGGGAATGAGCAGTTCTTC | CASSADTSGGGNEQFF | TRBJ2-1 | TRBV9 | TRBD2 | many
TGTGCCAGCAGTCCCGGACTTCTCTACGAGCAGTACTTC | CASSPGLLYEQYF | TRBJ2-7 | TRBV12-3/TRBV12-4 | - | many
TGCGCCAGCAGCTTTGGGGGAGATATCGGGCGAGAGACCCAGTACTTC | CASSFGGDIGRETQYF | TRBJ2-5 | TRBV5-1 | - | many
TGTGCCAGCAGCCATTACGGAGGCACTGAAGCTTTCTTT | CASSHYGGTEAFF | TRBJ1-1 | TRBV3-1 | - | many
TGCGCCAGCAGCTTGGGCAGGGGGAACGCTGAAGCTTTCTTT | CASSLGRGNAEAFF | TRBJ1-1 | TRBV5-1 | TRBD1 | -
TGTGCCAGCAGCGTCGAGGTCGGGTCGGGACCGCAGTACTTC | CASSVEVGSGPQYF | TRBJ2-7 | TRBV11-2 | - | many
TGTGCCAGCAGTTTAACTCCGGGGCGCACAGATACGCAGTATTTT | CASSLTPGRTDTQYF | TRBJ2-3 | TRBV28 | - | many
TGTGCCAGCAGCTTAGAGGGACTAGCTTGGGAGACCCAGTACTTC | CASSLEGLAWETQYF | TRBJ2-5 | TRBV7-2 | TRBD2 | many
TGTGCCAGCAGGAAGGCCGGGAGCTCCTACGAGCAGTACTTC | CASRKAGSSYEQYF | TRBJ2-7 | TRBV6-1 | - | many
TGTGCCAGCAGTGACATCGGGGATTCACCCCTCCACTTT | CASSDIGDSPLHF | TRBJ1-6 | TRBV28 | - | medium-sized
TGTGCCAGCAGCGCCATACCGGGACAGGGCATCTATGGCTACACCTTC | CASSAIPGQGIYGYTF | TRBJ1-2 | TRBV6-1 | TRBD1 | many
TGTGCCAGCAGTTACACCAGGGTAAATGAAGCTTTCTTT | CASSYTRVNEAFF | TRBJ1-1 | TRBV6-5 | - | many
TGCAGTGCTAGAGAACAGGGGGACTACTACGAGCAGTACTTC | CSAREQGDYYEQYF | TRBJ2-7 | TRBV20-1 | - | many
TGTGCCAGCGACGGGGATTTGTTGTCTAACTATGGCTACACCTTC | CASDGDLLSNYGYTF | TRBJ1-2 | TRBV12-3/TRBV12-4 | - | many
TGCGCCAGCAGCCGAACCGGGACCGGCTATCAAGAGACCCAGTACTTC | CASSRTGTGYQETQYF | TRBJ2-5 | TRBV4-3 | - | many